The 4 T cell receptor beta chains listed next were all sequenced from one sample in a study of T cell changes during pregnancy in multiple sclerosis. The data were produced by immunoSEQ multiplex PCR, yet TCRdb's version contains in-frame clones alone and is incomplete. The data show about 52,000 clones, 85% to 95% seen once. Sample: CD4+ T cells from peripheral blood mononuclear cells, taken in the third trimester of pregnancy. All receptors come from a female donor with multiple sclerosis, enrolled in a pregnancy study.

The chain uses TRBV10-3 and TRBJ2-7; D ambiguous. The CDR3 contains 12 residues. V dropped 4 bases and J dropped 0 bases, with 4 bases sitting between them. Germline lookup yields CDR1 ENHRY and CDR2 SYGVKD. The CDR3 nucleotides read TGTGCCATCAGTGGGCCCTCCTACGAGCAGTACTTC. This translates into CAISGPSYEQYF.

This chain connects TRBV21-1 to TRBJ2-7; TRBD2, the D gene given by the table, was not confirmed from the DNA. TRBV21-1 is noted as a pseudogene. This CDR3 has 14 amino acids. CDR3 sequence reads: CASSPWGVTYEQYF. Here the CDR3 DNA reads TGTGCCAGCAGCCCCTGGGGGGTCACCTACGAGCAGTACTTC.

J is TRBJ1-5 and V is TRBV9, with D possibly being TRBD1 (6 bases). The CDR3 has 14 residues. CDR1 is SGDLS and CDR2 is YYNGEE in the germline V gene. Trimming pared 0 bases from V and 6 bases from J, leaving 10 bases between. CDR3 amino acids: CASSVAGGGQPQHF. The CDR3 nucleotides read TGTGCCAGCAGCGTAGCGGGGGGCGGTCAGCCCCAGCATTTT.

This clone showed up just a few times. The chain uses TRBV7-8 and TRBJ1-5; D possibly corresponds to TRBD1 (5 bases). The CDR3 loop spans 17 amino acids. The germline gives CDR1 SGHVS, CDR2 FQNEAQ. The V gene lost 1 base and the J gene lost 7 bases, with 20 bases spanning the gap. The CDR3: CASSLDQGLGWSQPQHF. CDR3 nucleotide sequence: TGTGCCAGCAGCTTAGATCAGGGACTAGGCTGGAGCCAGCCCCAGCATTTT.